These 19 T cell receptor beta chains share one sample of origin, sequenced in a study of cytomegalovirus exposure and HLA in healthy donors. This PCR relied on a set of 60 Vbeta primers and 13 Jbeta primers. The repertoire was sequenced with immunoSEQ multiplex PCR; TCRdb's copy has only in-frame clones and lacks some. There are 95,000 to 100,000 clones in the sample; approximately 85% occur only once, and 3% to 5% lies in the top ten. Sequencing input: PBMCs. Receptors were obtained from a young man in good health and CMV-seronegative.

The CDR3 sequence: CASSSNREMNTEAFF. CDR3 sequence (DNA): TGTGCCAGCAGTTCCAACAGGGAGATGAACACTGAAGCTTTCTTT. The chain recombines TRBV28 with TRBJ1-1, with D perhaps TRBD1 (6 bases). Germline V gene data show CDR1 as MDHEN and CDR2 as SYDVKM. This CDR3 has 15 amino acids. V dropped 4 bases and J dropped 0 bases, with 12 bases sitting between them.

The CDR3 is CASSFQDRGSEQYF. CDR3 coding DNA: TGTGCCAGCAGTTTCCAGGACAGAGGGTCCGAGCAGTACTTC. The chain uses TRBV27 and TRBJ2-7; possible D gene TRBD1, 6 bases. V lost 3 bases, J lost 6 bases, and 15 bases lay in between. The CDR3 consists of 14 residues. Looked up from germline, CDR1 is MNHEY and CDR2 is SMNVEV (reference sequence).

This sequence joins TRBV6-1 and TRBJ1-1; 7 nucleotides agree with TRBD1. The CDR3 has 12 amino acids. Germline values: CDR1 MNHNS, CDR2 SASEGT. Losses at the gene ends were 6 bases for V and 10 bases for J; bases not matched to a gene: 8. Written as DNA, the CDR3 is TGTGCCAGCAGAGTAGGGGGCAAGGGAGCTTTCTTT. Amino acids: CASRVGGKGAFF.

This rearrangement joins TRBV14 to TRBJ2-3; 9 bases line up with TRBD2. The germline CDR1 and CDR2 sequences are SGHDN and FVKESK. With V trimmed by 4 bases and J by 5 bases, 10 bases remained unmatched. The CDR3 spans 16 residues. The CDR3 DNA reads TGTGCCAGCAGCCTTCCCGGGACTAGCCCTATAGATACGCAGTATTTT. Encoded protein: CASSLPGTSPIDTQYF.

This sequence joins TRBV9 and TRBJ2-3, with 7 bases matching TRBD2. CDR1 and CDR2 from the germline V gene are SGDLS and YYNGEE. Unmatched junction bases numbered 4, after V lost 0 bases and J lost 3 bases. CDR3 length: 15 amino acids. The CDR3 here is CASSVGLAETDTQYF. In DNA, the CDR3 is TGTGCCAGCAGCGTAGGGCTAGCGGAGACAGATACGCAGTATTTT.

CDR3 sequence reads: CASSVDIGSGPGNTIYF. CDR3 sequence (DNA): TGTGCCAGCAGCGTAGATATTGGATCAGGGCCTGGAAACACCATATATTTT. The chain carries TRBV9 and TRBJ1-3, with D perhaps matching TRBD1 (5 bases). The germline CDR1 and CDR2 sequences are SGDLS and YYNGEE. This CDR3 is built from 17 residues. Trimming stripped 0 bases from V and 2 bases from J, with 15 bases between.

This chain connects TRBV5-4 to TRBJ2-1; D remains ambiguous. Germline CDR1 is SGHNT and CDR2 is YYREEE (reference sequence). The CDR3 length is 13 residues. The V end lost 3 bases, the J end lost 3 bases, and 7 bases lay between the germline ends. The CDR3 DNA reads as TGTGCCAGCAGCTCAGACTTCTACAATGAGCAGTTCTTC. Translation: CASSSDFYNEQFF. The variable domain in full, with the rest retrieved from reference TRBV5-4 and TRBJ2-1, is ETGVTQSPTHLIKTRGQQVTLRCSSQSGHNTVSWYQQALGQGPQFIFQYYREEENGRGNFPPRFSGLQFPNYSSELNVNALELDDSALYLCASSSDFYNEQFFGPGTRLTVL.

V usage is TRBV7-9 and J usage is TRBJ2-1, with 7 nucleotides matching TRBD2. The CDR3 runs to 16 residues. J was trimmed by 0 bases and V by 1 base; bases with no gene match: 3. Germline-derived CDR1 and CDR2 are SEHNR and FQNEAQ (reference sequence). The CDR3 DNA follows: TGTGCCAGCAGCTTAGGGGCGGGGGTCTCCTACAATGAGCAGTTCTTC. Its protein product is CASSLGAGVSYNEQFF.

The V call is TRBV11-3, the J call TRBJ2-5; a weak D match, TRBD2 (5 bases). The germline V gene encodes CDR1 SGHNT and CDR2 YENEEA. The CDR3 runs to 13 residues. V dropped 1 base and J dropped 3 bases, with 6 bases sitting between them. The DNA of the CDR3 is TGTGCCAGCAGCTTAGGACTAAAAGAGACCCAGTACTTC. As protein: CASSLGLKETQYF. Filled out from reference TRBV11-3 and TRBJ2-5, the complete variable domain reads EAGVVQSPRYKIIEKKQPVAFWCNPISGHNTLYWYLQNLGQGPELLIRYENEEAVDDSQLPKDRFSAERLKGVDSTLKIQPAELGDSAVYLCASSLGLKETQYFGPGTRLLVL.

The chain joins TRBV7-9 to TRBJ1-2; 7 positions match TRBD1. Per germline, CDR1 SEHNR and CDR2 FQNEAQ (reference sequence). The junction had 7 bases not matched to a gene; V was cut back by 5 bases and J by 4 bases. The CDR3 has 14 residues. The CDR3 spells CASSNLGQSYGYTF. The DNA of the CDR3 is TGTGCCAGCAGCAACCTGGGACAGTCCTATGGCTACACCTTC.

The chain has TRBV5-5 and TRBJ1-5; TRBD1 aligns across 9 bases. V lost 4 bases to trimming and J lost 4 bases; unmatched junction nucleotides: 6. CDR3 length: 15 amino acids. Germline CDR1 reads SGHKS; CDR2 reads YYEKEE (reference sequence). This CDR3 is CASSMLQGANQPQHF. CDR3 nucleotides: TGTGCCAGCAGCATGTTACAGGGGGCAAATCAGCCCCAGCATTTT.

This clone has just one count. This rearrangement joins TRBV7-2 to TRBJ2-2; D is perhaps TRBD1 (5 bases). Trimming took off 3 bases at V and 2 bases at J, with 7 bases between the two ends. This CDR3 comprises 14 residues. CDR1 SGHTA and CDR2 FQGNSA come from the germline V gene. The CDR3 nucleotides read TGTGCCAGCAGCTTTAGGGGAAACACCGGGGAGCTGTTTTTT. Encoded protein: CASSFRGNTGELFF.

This clone was recorded a few times. The chain combines TRBV30 with TRBJ2-5, with TRBD2 matching 15 bases. In germline, CDR1 is GTSNPN, CDR2 SVGIG (reference sequence). Losses at the gene ends were 1 base for V and 5 bases for J; bases not matched to a gene: 11. The length of the CDR3 is 18 residues. The CDR3 loop reads CAWSDGTSGRTGGETQYF. The CDR3 DNA reads TGTGCCTGGAGTGATGGGACTAGCGGGAGGACGGGGGGTGAGACCCAGTACTTC.

This clone appeared a single time. This rearrangement joins TRBV19 to TRBJ2-2, with TRBD2 identical over 11 bases. V shed 6 bases, J shed 6 bases, and the junction held 6 bases outside the gene matches. The germline V gene has CDR1 LNHDA and CDR2 SQIVND (reference sequence). The CDR3 is 15 amino acids. This CDR3 is CASSPLAGASGELFF. The CDR3 region has the DNA TGTGCCAGTAGCCCACTAGCGGGAGCATCCGGGGAGCTGTTTTTT.

J is TRBJ2-7 and V is TRBV11-2, with 13 bases matching TRBD2. Per germline, CDR1 SGHAT and CDR2 FQNNGV. The CDR3 runs to 15 residues. Trimming cost V 5 bases and J 7 bases; bases outside gene matches: 8. Written as DNA, the CDR3 is TGTGCCAGCAGCGAACTAGCGGGAGGGTTCGGAGAGCAGTACTTC. It translates to CASSELAGGFGEQYF.

The chain links TRBV18 to TRBJ2-7; weak D call: TRBD2 (5 bases). The CDR3 is 16 amino acids. Per the germline V gene, CDR1 is KGHSH and CDR2 is LQKENI. Trimming shortened V by 2 bases and J by 2 bases, and 16 bases separated the two germline ends. The CDR3 DNA reads as TGTGCCAGCTCACCAAACTCAATACCGGGGACCTACGAGCAGTACTTC. Its protein is CASSPNSIPGTYEQYF.

V and J are TRBV7-2 and TRBJ2-7; tentatively, D is TRBD2 (5 bases). CDR1 and CDR2 from the germline V gene are SGHTA and FQGNSA. The V and J ends lost 1 base and 6 bases respectively, with 10 bases between them. This CDR3 has 13 amino acids. The CDR3 loop is CASSLGQRGEQYF. DNA for the CDR3: TGTGCCAGCAGCTTAGGGCAACGGGGCGAGCAGTACTTC.

CDR3 in DNA: TGTGCCATCAGTGAGTCGTCTGTGAACACTGAAGCTTTCTTT. Translating it yields CAISESSVNTEAFF. The rearrangement uses TRBV10-3 and TRBJ1-1; no reliable D call. Looked up from germline, CDR1 is ENHRY and CDR2 is SYGVKD. The V and J ends lost 0 bases and 0 bases respectively, with 5 bases between them. CDR3 size: 14 residues.

The chain couples TRBV5-8 to TRBJ2-2; 9 nucleotides agree with TRBD1. Losses at the gene ends were 3 bases for V and 5 bases for J; bases not matched to a gene: 2. The CDR3 runs to 14 residues. Germline V gene lookup returns CDR1 SGHTS and CDR2 YDEGEE. CDR3 sequence: CASSSGTGTGELFF. In DNA, the CDR3 is TGTGCCAGCAGCTCCGGGACAGGGACCGGGGAGCTGTTTTTT.